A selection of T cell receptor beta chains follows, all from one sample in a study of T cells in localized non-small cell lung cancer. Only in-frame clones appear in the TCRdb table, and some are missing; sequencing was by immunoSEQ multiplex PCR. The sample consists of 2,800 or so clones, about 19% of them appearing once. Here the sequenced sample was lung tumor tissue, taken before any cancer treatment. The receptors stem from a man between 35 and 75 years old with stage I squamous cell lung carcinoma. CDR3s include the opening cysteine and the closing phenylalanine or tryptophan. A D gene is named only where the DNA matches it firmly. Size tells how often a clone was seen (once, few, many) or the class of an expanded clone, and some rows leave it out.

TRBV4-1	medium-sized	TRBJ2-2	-	CASSQGAGSYTGELFF	TGCGCCAGCAGCCAAGGGGCAGGGTCATACACCGGGGAGCTGTTTTTT
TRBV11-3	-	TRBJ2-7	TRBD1	CASSLGTGAREQYF	TGTGCCAGCAGCTTAGGGACAGGGGCTCGGGAGCAGTACTTC
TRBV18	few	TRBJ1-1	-	CASSAGTDYEAFF	TGTGCCAGCTCAGCTGGGACGGACTATGAAGCTTTCTTT
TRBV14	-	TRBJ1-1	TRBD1	CASSQGLPDRGTGAFF	TGTGCCAGCAGCCAAGGTCTCCCGGACAGGGGTACAGGAGCTTTCTTT
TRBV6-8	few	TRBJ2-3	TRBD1	CAISSRDRGADTQYF	TGTGCCATCAGTTCCCGGGACAGGGGGGCAGATACGCAGTATTTT
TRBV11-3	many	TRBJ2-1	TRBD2	CASSLVIVAGALYNEQFF	TGTGCCAGCAGCTTAGTAATCGTAGCGGGGGCCCTCTACAATGAGCAGTTCTTC
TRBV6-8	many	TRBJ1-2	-	CAIRGVGSNYGYTF	TGTGCCATCAGGGGAGTAGGTTCTAACTATGGCTACACCTTC
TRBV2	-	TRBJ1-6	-	CASSPDNSPLHF	TGTGCCAGCTCCCCTGATAATTCACCCCTCCACTTT
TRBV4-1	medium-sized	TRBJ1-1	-	CASSQGSLGNTEAFF	TGCGCCAGCAGCCAAGGGAGCTTGGGGAACACTGAAGCTTTCTTT
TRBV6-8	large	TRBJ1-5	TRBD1	CAINPTGGDQPQHF	TGTGCCATCAATCCAACAGGGGGCGACCAGCCCCAGCATTTT
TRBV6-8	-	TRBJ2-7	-	CASSGDKNEQYF	TGTGCCAGCAGTGGGGACAAGAACGAGCAGTACTTC
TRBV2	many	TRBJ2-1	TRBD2	CASSVVGGSSGGPQDEQFF	TGTGCCAGCAGCGTAGTCGGGGGCAGTAGCGGGGGGCCTCAGGATGAGCAGTTCTTC
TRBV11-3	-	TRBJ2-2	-	CASSLLQRANGVLFF	TGTGCCAGCAGCTTGTTACAGAGGGCGAATGGTGTGCTGTTTTTT
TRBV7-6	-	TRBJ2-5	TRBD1	CASSTGTGDETQYF	TGTGCCAGCAGTACAGGGACAGGCGACGAGACCCAGTACTTC
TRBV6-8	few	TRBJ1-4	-	CASQIWGMDNEKLFF	TGTGCCAGCCAGATATGGGGAATGGATAATGAAAAACTGTTTTTT
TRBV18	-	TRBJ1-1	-	CASAQGANTEAFF	TGTGCCAGCGCCCAGGGTGCGAACACTGAAGCTTTCTTT
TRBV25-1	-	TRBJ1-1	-	CASSEWERGHEAFF	TGTGCCAGCAGTGAATGGGAGAGGGGACATGAAGCTTTCTTT
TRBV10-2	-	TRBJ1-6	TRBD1	CASMGQGLTNSPLHF	TGCGCCAGCATGGGACAGGGCTTAACCAATTCACCCCTCCACTTT
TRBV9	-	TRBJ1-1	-	CASSGTTANTEAFF	TGTGCCAGCAGCGGGACGACAGCGAACACTGAAGCTTTCTTT
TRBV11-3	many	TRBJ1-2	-	CASSSSGNNYGYTF	TGTGCCAGCAGCTCGTCAGGGAATAACTATGGCTACACCTTC
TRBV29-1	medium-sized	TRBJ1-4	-	CSGLEYPSEKLFF	TGCAGCGGGCTGGAGTACCCCTCCGAAAAACTGTTTTTT
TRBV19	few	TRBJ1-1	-	CATSGLNTEAFF	TGTGCCACCTCAGGGTTAAACACTGAAGCTTTCTTT
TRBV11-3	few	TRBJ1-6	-	CASSTLGSNSPLHF	TGTGCCAGCAGCACCCTCGGGAGTAATTCACCCCTCCACTTT
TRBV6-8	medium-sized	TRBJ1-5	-	CASRPGSQPQHF	TGTGCCAGCAGACCCGGGAGTCAGCCCCAGCATTTT
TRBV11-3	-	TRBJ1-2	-	CASRPGVTVYGYTF	TGTGCCAGCAGACCTGGGGTCACCGTCTATGGCTACACCTTC
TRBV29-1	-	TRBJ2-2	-	CSVELGGRVNTGELFF	TGCAGCGTTGAATTGGGGGGACGGGTGAACACCGGGGAGCTGTTTTTT
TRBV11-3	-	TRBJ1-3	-	CASSLSGAGNTIYF	TGTGCCAGCAGCTTGTCAGGGGCTGGAAACACCATATATTTT
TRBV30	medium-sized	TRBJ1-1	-	CAWGATGTEAFF	TGTGCCTGGGGGGCAACGGGCACTGAAGCTTTCTTT
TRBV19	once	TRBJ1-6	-	CASSLRPTSAGNSPLHF	TGTGCCAGTAGTTTGCGGCCAACCTCTGCGGGGAATTCACCCCTCCACTTT
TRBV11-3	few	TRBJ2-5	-	CASSLSGTARTETQYF	TGTGCCAGCAGCTTATCAGGGACGGCTAGGACGGAGACCCAGTACTTC
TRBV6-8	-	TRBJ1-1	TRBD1	CASSSPGQGDTEAFF	TGTGCCAGCAGTTCGCCAGGACAGGGAGACACTGAAGCTTTCTTT
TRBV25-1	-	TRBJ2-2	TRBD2	CASSELAGDTGELFF	TGTGCCAGCAGTGAGCTAGCGGGGGACACCGGGGAGCTGTTTTTT
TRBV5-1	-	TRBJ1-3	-	CASSSTGPDSGNTIYF	TGCGCCAGCAGCTCTACGGGGCCGGACTCTGGAAACACCATATATTTT
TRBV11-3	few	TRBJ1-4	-	CASSPQRLSTNEKLFF	TGTGCCAGCAGCCCCCAAAGGTTATCAACTAATGAAAAACTGTTTTTT
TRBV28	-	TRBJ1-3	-	CASSGGWSGNTIYF	TGTGCCAGCAGTGGTGGGTGGTCGGGAAACACCATATATTTT
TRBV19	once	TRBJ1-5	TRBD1	CASSQGGQGAGPQHF	TGTGCCAGTAGCCAGGGGGGACAGGGGGCAGGGCCCCAGCATTTT
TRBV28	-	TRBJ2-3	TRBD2	CASSSGTSGDTDTQYF	TGTGCCAGCAGTTCCGGGACTAGCGGAGACACAGATACGCAGTATTTT
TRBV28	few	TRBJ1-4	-	CASSSQSGVGGEKLFF	TGTGCCAGCAGTTCCCAAAGCGGGGTAGGAGGTGAAAAACTGTTTTTT
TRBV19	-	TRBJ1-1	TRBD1	CASKTGAHTEAFF	TGTGCCAGTAAAACAGGGGCGCACACTGAAGCTTTCTTT
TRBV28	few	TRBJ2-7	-	CASKMAGRRNEQYF	TGTGCCAGCAAGATGGCCGGCCGTCGGAACGAGCAGTACTTC
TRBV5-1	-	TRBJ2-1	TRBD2	CASSLGGTIPYNEQFF	TGCGCCAGCAGCTTGGGCGGGACTATACCCTACAATGAGCAGTTCTTC
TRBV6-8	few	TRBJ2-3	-	CASTPTPTGGRTDTQYF	TGTGCCAGCACCCCAACTCCGACAGGAGGTCGCACAGATACGCAGTATTTT
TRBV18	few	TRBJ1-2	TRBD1	CASSWDGQGGNGYTF	TGTGCCAGCTCATGGGACGGACAGGGGGGGAATGGCTACACCTTC
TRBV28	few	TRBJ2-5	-	CASSQRGREETQYF	TGTGCCAGCAGTCAAAGGGGGAGAGAAGAGACCCAGTACTTC
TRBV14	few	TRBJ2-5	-	CASSQAPIQETQYF	TGTGCCAGCAGCCAAGCTCCAATCCAAGAGACCCAGTACTTC
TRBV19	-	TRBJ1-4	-	CASSIQDEKLFF	TGTGCCAGTAGTATACAGGATGAAAAACTGTTTTTT
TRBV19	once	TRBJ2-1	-	CASSTGGVEQFF	TGTGCCAGTAGTACGGGGGGCGTTGAGCAGTTCTTC
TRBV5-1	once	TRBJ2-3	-	CASRRDSSTDTQYF	TGCGCCAGCAGAAGGGACTCTAGCACAGATACGCAGTATTTT
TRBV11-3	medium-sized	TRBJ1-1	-	CASSLNPGNTEAFF	TGTGCCAGCAGCTTAAACCCCGGGAACACTGAAGCTTTCTTT
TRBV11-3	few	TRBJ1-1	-	CASSSTRTGGLAFF	TGTGCCAGCAGCTCGACACGGACGGGGGGCTTAGCTTTCTTT
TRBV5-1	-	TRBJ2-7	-	CASSFRDGVTYEQYF	TGCGCCAGCAGCTTTCGGGACGGAGTTACCTACGAGCAGTACTTC
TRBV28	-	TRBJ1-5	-	CASSLGGNSNQPQHF	TGTGCCAGCAGTTTAGGGGGGAATAGCAATCAGCCCCAGCATTTT
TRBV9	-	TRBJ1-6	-	CASFGQGYSPLHF	TGTGCCAGCTTTGGGCAGGGATATTCACCCCTCCACTTT
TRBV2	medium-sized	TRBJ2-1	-	CASSGGAGPSNEQFF	TGTGCCAGCAGTGGAGGGGCAGGGCCGAGCAATGAGCAGTTCTTC
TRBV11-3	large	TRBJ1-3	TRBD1	CASSFIEGTGTRNTIYF	TGTGCCAGCAGCTTCATTGAGGGGACAGGGACTCGAAACACCATATATTTT
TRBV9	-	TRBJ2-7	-	CASSVSPAGPYEQYF	TGTGCCAGCAGCGTATCGCCAGCGGGCCCCTACGAGCAGTACTTC